A single sample gave rise to the 18 T cell receptor beta chains below, sequenced in a study of blood T cell repertoires in COVID-19 (TCRdb year 2020). Receptors were amplified or captured by the immunoSEQ multiplex PCR assay. The source is immuneACCESS, and TCRdb retained only in-frame sequences with V and J called. Part of the clones is not carried over; for the studies checked, unresolved V genes explain less than half of this, and the remainder is unexplained. The sample contains 350,000 to 500,000 clones, about 90% of them found a single time. The top ten clonotypes cover 0.65% to 1% of the sample. The sequenced material came from peripheral blood. All receptors derive from a man between 18 and 29 years old with COVID-19, enrolled during active disease.

The chain couples TRBV29-1 to TRBJ2-4, with D possibly TRBD2 on 6 matching bases. Germline V gene lookup returns CDR1 SQVTM and CDR2 ANQGSEA. The CDR3 has 16 residues. V lost 0 bases, J lost 0 bases, and 12 bases lay in between. The CDR3 sequence is CSVEEGGRLAKNIQYF. The CDR3 DNA is TGCAGCGTTGAAGAGGGAGGCCGATTAGCCAAAAACATTCAGTACTTC.

The V gene is TRBV5-1, the J gene TRBJ1-2; 12 positions match TRBD1. The junction had 29 bases not matched to a gene; V was cut back by 4 bases and J by 7 bases. This CDR3 is built from 22 residues. From germline, CDR1 is SGHRS and CDR2 YFSETQ. The chain's CDR3 is CASSDRDRGRGVGLVVWGGYTF. CDR3 bases: TGCGCCAGCAGCGATAGGGACAGGGGGCGCGGAGTTGGGCTGGTTGTGTGGGGTGGCTACACCTTC. Based on the CDR3 plus reference TRBV5-1 and TRBJ1-2, the full variable domain is KAGVTQTPRYLIKTRGQQVTLSCSPISGHRSVSWYQQTPGQGLQFLFEYFSETQRNKGNFPGRFSGRQFSNSRSEMNVSTLELGDSALYLCASSDRDRGRGVGLVVWGGYTFGSGTRLTVV.

CDR3 DNA: TGTGCCAGCAGTGAAGCGTATCGAGTAGGCAATCAGCCCCAGCATTTT. Residues: CASSEAYRVGNQPQHF. The chain combines TRBV6-1 with TRBJ1-5; no reliable D call. Germline-derived CDR1 and CDR2 are MNHNS and SASEGT. The CDR3 loop spans 16 amino acids. Trimming removed 0 bases at V and 2 bases at J, with 11 bases between.

The CDR3 DNA follows: TGTGCTAGTGGGCCCGTAAACAGGGGCCTGAACACTGAAGCTTTCTTT. Translating it yields CASGPVNRGLNTEAFF. V usage is TRBV12-5 and J usage is TRBJ1-1; TRBD1 matches 7 bases. V gave up 6 bases and J gave up 0 bases; unmatched junction bases: 10. This CDR3 comprises 16 residues. Germline CDR1 reads LGHNT; CDR2 reads FRNRAP.

This chain joins TRBV11-2 and TRBJ2-7; possible D gene TRBD1, 6 bases. Germline V lookup: CDR1 SGHAT, CDR2 FQNNGV. Trimming shortened V by 5 bases and J by 4 bases, and 18 bases separated the two germline ends. The CDR3 has 15 amino acids. The chain's CDR3 is CASSRTGFGRYEQYF. CDR3 DNA sequence: TGTGCCAGCAGCCGCACAGGGTTCGGTCGTTACGAGCAGTACTTC.

V usage is TRBV30 and J usage is TRBJ2-3, with 14 bases lining up with TRBD2. The germline gives CDR1 GTSNPN, CDR2 SVGIG (reference sequence). J lost 3 bases, V lost 5 bases, and 4 bases had no gene match. The CDR3 has 15 amino acids. CDR3 in amino acids: CAWGTSGSHTDTQYF. CDR3 sequence (DNA): TGTGCCTGGGGGACTAGCGGGAGTCATACAGATACGCAGTATTTT.

The chain couples TRBV2 to TRBJ1-5, with 7 bases lining up with TRBD1. V was pared by 3 bases and J by 1 base, with 3 bases of the junction left unmatched. Germline assignment: CDR1 SNHLY and CDR2 FYNNEI. This CDR3 has 15 amino acids. CDR3 nucleotide sequence: TGTGCCAGCAGTGAGGGGACAGCAAGCAATCAGCCCCAGCATTTT. Encoded protein: CASSEGTASNQPQHF.

V is TRBV5-1 and J is TRBJ2-1; D gene unclear. The V gene lost 3 bases and the J gene lost 0 bases, with 13 bases spanning the gap. The germline V gene encodes CDR1 SGHRS and CDR2 YFSETQ. The CDR3 is 16 residues long. The CDR3 region is CASSSHLSSSYNEQFF. In DNA form, the CDR3 reads TGCGCCAGCAGCTCCCACCTCTCCAGCTCCTACAATGAGCAGTTCTTC.

The chain recombines TRBV11-2 with TRBJ2-5; tentative D call: TRBD1 (7 bases). This CDR3 spans 15 amino acids. Trimming removed 6 bases from V and 9 bases from J, with 23 bases in between. Looked up from germline, CDR1 is SGHAT and CDR2 is FQNNGV. In DNA, the CDR3 is TGTGCCAGCAGGCCGCGAGGGGGCGCGGGGACCGCCCAGTACTTC. Its translation: CASRPRGGAGTAQYF.

V gene TRBV19 combines with J gene TRBJ2-7; TRBD2 matches 13 bases. Trimming removed 4 bases from V and 4 bases from J; junction bases left unmatched: 4. Germline lookup yields CDR1 LNHDA and CDR2 SQIVND (reference sequence). The CDR3 spans 15 residues. CDR3 residues: CASSTTSGRPYEQYF. In nucleotides, the CDR3 is TGTGCCAGTAGTACGACTAGCGGGAGGCCTTACGAGCAGTACTTC.

This chain joins TRBV5-4 and TRBJ1-1, with 7 positions matching TRBD1. Trimming took 3 bases from V and 5 from J; bases not matched to a gene: 7. CDR1 SGHNT and CDR2 YYREEE come from the germline V gene (reference sequence). The CDR3 sequence is 14 residues long. CDR3 sequence: CASSYVTGKTEAFF. The CDR3 DNA sequence: TGTGCCAGCAGCTATGTGACAGGGAAAACTGAAGCTTTCTTT.

For the CDR3, the DNA is TGTGCCAGCAGCCAAGCGAACAGTGCAAACTATGGCTACACCTTC. It translates to CASSQANSANYGYTF. The chain is built from TRBV3-1 (or the pseudogene TRBV3-2) and TRBJ1-2; D unclear. This CDR3 has 15 residues. Trimming pared 1 base from V and 2 bases from J, leaving 11 bases between. CDR1 is LGHDT and CDR2 is YNNKEL in the germline V gene (reference sequence).

The V call is TRBV10-1, the J call TRBJ1-1, with D possibly TRBD1 on 6 matching bases. The CDR3 sequence is 15 residues long. Germline CDR1 and CDR2: WNHNN and SYGVQD (reference sequence). Trimming removed 2 bases at V and 5 bases at J, with 15 bases between. The CDR3 here is CASSENTGRGTEAFF. The DNA for the CDR3 is TGCGCCAGCAGTGAGAACACAGGGAGGGGGACTGAAGCTTTCTTT.

The genes are TRBV15 and TRBJ2-2; TRBD1 agrees at 9 bases. From germline, CDR1 is LNHNV and CDR2 YYDKDF (reference sequence). V gave up 5 bases and J gave up 6 bases; unmatched junction bases: 7. The CDR3 contains 15 residues. In DNA, the CDR3 is TGTGCCACCAGCTTCCGACAGGGGGGGGCCGGGGAGCTGTTTTTT. Amino acid sequence: CATSFRQGGAGELFF.

This chain joins TRBV4-2 and TRBJ2-1; TRBD2 might be the D (5 bases). The CDR3 sequence is 17 residues long. Germline V gene data show CDR1 as LGHNA and CDR2 as YNFKEQ. Between the trimmed V and J ends, which lost 0 bases and 0 bases, there was a span of 12 bases. The CDR3: CASSQDRRVSSYNEQFF. The CDR3 region has the DNA TGTGCCAGCAGCCAAGATCGGCGGGTGAGCTCCTACAATGAGCAGTTCTTC.

This chain joins TRBV7-9 and TRBJ1-4, with D tentatively TRBD1 (6 bases). The CDR3 has 12 amino acids. V was trimmed by 7 bases and J by 8 bases, leaving 11 bases between them. Germline values: CDR1 SEHNR, CDR2 FQNEAQ (reference sequence). CDR3 sequence: CASTKTGEKLFF. CDR3 bases: TGTGCCAGCACAAAAACAGGGGAAAAACTGTTTTTT.

J is TRBJ2-1 and V is TRBV10-3; D might be TRBD2 (5 bases). The length of the CDR3 is 13 residues. Looked up from germline, CDR1 is ENHRY and CDR2 is SYGVKD. V was trimmed by 3 bases and J by 5 bases, leaving 8 bases between them. This CDR3 reads CAISDQTNNEQFF. CDR3 sequence (DNA): TGTGCCATCAGTGATCAGACTAACAATGAGCAGTTCTTC.

The chain links TRBV7-7 to TRBJ2-1; TRBD1 aligns across 7 bases. The CDR3 is 13 residues long. Losses at the gene ends were 1 base for V and 6 bases for J; bases not matched to a gene: 0. The germline gives CDR1 SSHAT, CDR2 FNYEAQ (reference sequence). CDR3 sequence (DNA): TGTGCCAGCAGCTTAGACAGGGGCAATGAGCAGTTCTTC. Residues: CASSLDRGNEQFF.